This passage covers 24 T cell receptor beta chains from one sample sequenced in a study of cytomegalovirus exposure and HLA in healthy donors. 13 Jbeta primers and 60 Vbeta primers were used for the PCR. Profiling relied on immunoSEQ multiplex PCR, and the TCRdb table lists in-frame clones only, not all of them. Of over 150,000 clones in the sample, 70% to 80% were seen once. The sequenced sample was PBMCs. All receptors come from a man aged 50 or older in good health and CMV-seropositive.

The CDR3: CASSEGLEFTEAFF. In nucleotides, the CDR3 is TGTGCCAGCAGCGAGGGACTGGAATTCACTGAAGCTTTCTTT. The chain recombines TRBV13 with TRBJ1-1; tentative D call: TRBD1 (5 bases). V lost 5 bases and J 4 bases, leaving 14 bases between the germline ends. CDR1 is PRHDT, CDR2 FYEKMQ, per germline (reference sequence). The CDR3 is made up of 14 amino acids.

The chain joins TRBV21-1 to TRBJ2-3; no DNA check was done on the table's D call, TRBD1. TRBV21-1 is shown as a pseudogene. The CDR3 runs to 16 residues. CDR3 nucleotide sequence: TGTGCCAGCGGCCAGACCGGGACAGAGAGCACAGATACGCAGTATTTT. This sequence encodes CASGQTGTESTDTQYF.

The V and J genes are TRBV11-2 and TRBJ2-7; the D gene is possibly TRBD1 (6 bases). Germline values: CDR1 SGHAT, CDR2 FQNNGV. V shed 5 bases and J shed 6 bases, with 11 bases lying between them. The CDR3 is 12 amino acids. In DNA, the CDR3 is TGTGCCAGCAGCACCACAGGGAGCGAGCAGTACTTC. Translating gives CASSTTGSEQYF.

To note about this clone: Other DNA sequences in this sample translate to the same CDR3. This chain connects TRBV27 to TRBJ1-1; 8 positions match TRBD1. Germline-derived CDR1 and CDR2 are MNHEY and SMNVEV (reference sequence). Trimming at V came to 6 bases and at J to 3 bases, leaving 6 bases not matched to a gene. The CDR3 has 14 residues. For the CDR3, the DNA is TGTGCCAGCAGCCCCGGACAGGGCTACACTGAAGCTTTCTTT. It yields the protein CASSPGQGYTEAFF.

For the CDR3, the DNA is TGTGCCAGCACCAGGACAGGTATAACTGAGCAGTTCTTC. Amino acids: CASTRTGITEQFF. V and J are TRBV5-4 and TRBJ2-1, with 7 bases that match TRBD1. Germline CDR1 and CDR2: SGHNT and YYREEE (reference sequence). After removal of 6 bases from V and 9 bases from J, the junction contained 9 bases not matched to a gene. The CDR3 contains 13 residues. Together with reference TRBV5-4 and TRBJ2-1, the CDR3 gives the full variable domain: ETGVTQSPTHLIKTRGQQVTLRCSSQSGHNTVSWYQQALGQGPQFIFQYYREEENGRGNFPPRFSGLQFPNYSSELNVNALELDDSALYLCASTRTGITEQFFGPGTRLTVL.

This chain joins TRBV7-6 and TRBJ2-1, with D perhaps TRBD1 (6 bases). The CDR3 runs 15 residues. CDR1 is SGHVS, CDR2 FNYEAQ, per germline. V was pared by 4 bases and J by 3 bases, with 13 bases between. The CDR3 region is CASSSTGHFYNEQFF. The CDR3 DNA sequence: TGTGCCAGCAGCTCCACGGGACACTTCTACAATGAGCAGTTCTTC.

V gene TRBV6-1 combines with J gene TRBJ1-5, with a tentative D call TRBD1 (6 bases). The CDR3 has 13 amino acids. The V and J ends lost 8 bases and 10 bases respectively, with 18 bases between them. Germline loops: CDR1 MNHNS, CDR2 SASEGT. The CDR3 region is CASGFSSGDPQHF. The CDR3 nucleotides read TGTGCCAGCGGCTTTTCCTCAGGGGACCCCCAGCATTTT.

The chain has TRBV2 and TRBJ2-1; D possibly corresponds to TRBD2 (6 bases). Per the germline V gene, CDR1 is SNHLY and CDR2 is FYNNEI. V lost 3 bases and J 9 bases, leaving 21 bases between the germline ends. The length of the CDR3 is 16 residues. The CDR3 sequence: CASSDSPGPRGREQFF. CDR3 nucleotides: TGTGCCAGCAGTGATTCCCCGGGACCGCGGGGACGTGAGCAGTTCTTC.

The rearrangement uses TRBV7-9 and TRBJ1-5, with D uncertain. The V gene's germline CDR1 is SEHNR and CDR2 FQNEAQ (reference sequence). Deletions cut 1 base from V and 4 bases from J, with 11 bases between. The CDR3 runs to 15 residues. CDR3 sequence: CASSLGGSGNQPQHF. The DNA for the CDR3 is TGTGCCAGCAGCTTAGGAGGGTCAGGAAATCAGCCCCAGCATTTT.

This chain uses TRBV28 with TRBJ1-2; 10 nucleotides line up with TRBD1. There are 17 residues in the CDR3. The V and J ends lost 3 bases and 8 bases, in that order; junction bases with no gene match: 15. Germline CDR1 MDHEN, CDR2 SYDVKM. The CDR3 region has the DNA TGTGCCAGCAGTTTCCCCTACCTCTGGACAGGGGGAGGGGGCTACACCTTC. Translating it yields CASSFPYLWTGGGGYTF.

The chain recombines TRBV6-1 with TRBJ1-2; 11 bases are shared with TRBD1. The germline gives CDR1 MNHNS, CDR2 SASEGT. V lost 0 bases, J lost 8 bases, and 8 bases stayed unmatched. This CDR3 comprises 16 residues. For the CDR3, the DNA is TGTGCCAGCAGTGAAGCCTTCGGGACAGGGGGGAAGGGCTACACCTTC. This sequence encodes CASSEAFGTGGKGYTF.

The CDR3 sequence: CASSQDLLAGVYNEQFF. The CDR3 coding sequence is TGCGCCAGCAGCCAAGATCTACTAGCGGGGGTCTACAATGAGCAGTTCTTC. The rearrangement uses TRBV4-1 and TRBJ2-1, with TRBD2 matching over 11 bases. The CDR3 runs 17 residues. Trimming cost V 0 bases and J 3 bases; bases outside gene matches: 4. Germline V gene sequence: CDR1 MGHRA, CDR2 YSYEKL.

This clone was recorded once. This chain connects TRBV9 to TRBJ2-7; 12 bases match TRBD1. This CDR3 contains 15 residues. The ends lost 4 bases at V and 5 bases at J; junction bases unmatched: 7. Germline CDR1 SGDLS, CDR2 YYNGEE. CDR3: CASSNPGQGAHEQYF. The CDR3 DNA is TGTGCCAGCAGCAATCCGGGACAGGGGGCACACGAGCAGTACTTC. Full variable domain (remainder filled in from reference TRBV9 and TRBJ2-7): DSGVTQTPKHLITATGQRVTLRCSPRSGDLSVYWYQQSLDQGLQFLIQYYNGEERAKGNILERFSAQQFPDLHSELNLSSLELGDSALYFCASSNPGQGAHEQYFGPGTRLTVT.

CDR3 region: CASSLAPGTGVDEKLFF. CDR3 nucleotide sequence: TGTGCCAGCAGCTTAGCCCCCGGGACAGGGGTGGATGAAAAACTGTTTTTT. The rearrangement links TRBV7-6 to TRBJ1-4, with 10 bases aligning to TRBD1. Germline loops: CDR1 SGHVS, CDR2 FNYEAQ. Trimming at V came to 0 bases and at J to 6 bases, leaving 7 bases not matched to a gene. This CDR3 spans 17 amino acids. Using reference TRBV7-6 and TRBJ1-4 for the parts outside the CDR3, the full variable domain is GAGVSQSPRYKVTKRGQDVALRCDPISGHVSLYWYRQALGQGPEFLTYFNYEAQQDKSGLPNDRFSAERPEGSISTLTIQRTEQRDSAMYRCASSLAPGTGVDEKLFFGSGTQLSVL.

The chain employs TRBV5-1 and TRBJ2-5; TRBD1 might be the D (7 bases). The better agreement between TRBJ2-7 and the DNA end casts doubt on the J call. This CDR3 has 18 residues. The germline gives CDR1 SGHRS, CDR2 YFSETQ. CDR3 in amino acids: CASSLNPTGTGVAYEQYF. The CDR3 DNA reads as TGCGCCAGCAGCCTAAACCCGACAGGGACTGGTGTTGCGTACGAGCAGTACTTC.

The V call is TRBV10-3, the J call TRBJ1-2; weak D call: TRBD1 (5 bases). The germline V and J ends were trimmed by 9 bases and 8 bases, with 16 bases remaining between them. Germline V CDR1 and CDR2: ENHRY, SYGVKD. There are 12 residues in the CDR3. CDR3: CAMRDSLGGYTF. CDR3 nucleotide sequence: TGTGCCATGCGTGACAGTCTGGGAGGCTACACCTTC.

V and J are TRBV6-5 and TRBJ2-3; possible D gene TRBD1, 5 bases. The V end lost 5 bases, the J end lost 5 bases, and 8 bases lay between the germline ends. Germline CDR1 reads MNHEY; CDR2 reads SVGAGI. The CDR3 is made up of 12 amino acids. The CDR3 coding sequence is TGTGCCAGCAGTAAGGGGCGAGATACGCAGTATTTT. It encodes CASSKGRDTQYF.

The chain uses TRBV6-1 and TRBJ1-2, with D tentatively TRBD1 (6 bases). CDR3 length: 15 residues. Per germline, CDR1 MNHNS and CDR2 SASEGT. CDR3 in DNA: TGTGCGATAAAAACAGGGATATTAGTATCCTATGGCTACACCTTC. The encoded protein is CAIKTGILVSYGYTF.

The chain combines TRBV27 with TRBJ1-2, with TRBD1 matching over 11 bases. The germline CDR1 and CDR2 sequences are MNHEY and SMNVEV (reference sequence). V gave up 5 bases and J gave up 5 bases; unmatched junction bases: 7. The length of the CDR3 is 15 residues. The CDR3 spells CASSPRTGGVYGYTF. CDR3 bases: TGTGCCAGCAGTCCCCGGACAGGGGGCGTGTATGGCTACACCTTC.

A single count supports this clone. The chain recombines TRBV27 with TRBJ1-1; D might be TRBD1 (6 bases). Germline V gives CDR1 MNHEY, CDR2 SMNVEV (reference sequence). V was clipped by 0 bases and J by 6 bases, with 17 bases between them. The CDR3 runs 16 residues. The CDR3 DNA sequence: TGTGCCAGCAGTTTATCTGCGGGGGACGCAGGGGCTGAAGCTTTCTTT. Its protein is CASSLSAGDAGAEAFF.

Only one count was recorded for this clone. The rearrangement links TRBV7-9 to TRBJ2-1, with 9 bases identical to TRBD2. CDR1 and CDR2 (germline): SEHNR, FQNEAQ (reference sequence). This CDR3 contains 16 residues. The J segment lost 0 bases and the V segment lost 5 bases, leaving 5 bases of the junction unmatched. CDR3 sequence reads: CASSPLAGTSYNEQFF. For the CDR3, the DNA is TGTGCCAGCAGCCCGCTAGCGGGGACCTCCTACAATGAGCAGTTCTTC.

The chain uses TRBV9 and TRBJ1-3; TRBD1 matches 7 bases. CDR3 length equals 15 residues. Unmatched junction bases numbered 4, after V lost 4 bases and J lost 0 bases. Germline assignment: CDR1 SGDLS and CDR2 YYNGEE. CDR3 amino acids: CASSTGQSSGNTIYF. The CDR3 nucleotides are TGTGCCAGCAGCACGGGACAGAGCTCTGGAAACACCATATATTTT.

In its sample, this clone was seen a few times. The chain carries TRBV7-6 and TRBJ2-7; a possible D gene is TRBD1 (5 bases). Trimming cost V 5 bases and J 3 bases, with 17 bases left between them. Germline CDR1 SGHVS, CDR2 FNYEAQ. CDR3 length equals 15 residues. CDR3 residues: CASSPSVGRDYEQYF. The CDR3 bases are TGTGCCAGCAGCCCCAGTGTCGGCAGGGACTACGAGCAGTACTTC.

V usage is TRBV5-1 and J usage is TRBJ2-2; 7 positions match TRBD2. The CDR3 length is 16 residues. Germline trimming cut 0 bases from V and 4 bases from J; bases unmatched to any gene: 6. The germline V gene encodes CDR1 SGHRS and CDR2 YFSETQ. CDR3 coding DNA: TGCGCCAGCAGCTTGGAGGCAGGGAGGGGCACCGGGGAGCTGTTTTTT. Translating it yields CASSLEAGRGTGELFF. Based on the CDR3 plus reference TRBV5-1 and TRBJ2-2, the full variable domain is KAGVTQTPRYLIKTRGQQVTLSCSPISGHRSVSWYQQTPGQGLQFLFEYFSETQRNKGNFPGRFSGRQFSNSRSEMNVSTLELGDSALYLCASSLEAGRGTGELFFGEGSRLTVL.